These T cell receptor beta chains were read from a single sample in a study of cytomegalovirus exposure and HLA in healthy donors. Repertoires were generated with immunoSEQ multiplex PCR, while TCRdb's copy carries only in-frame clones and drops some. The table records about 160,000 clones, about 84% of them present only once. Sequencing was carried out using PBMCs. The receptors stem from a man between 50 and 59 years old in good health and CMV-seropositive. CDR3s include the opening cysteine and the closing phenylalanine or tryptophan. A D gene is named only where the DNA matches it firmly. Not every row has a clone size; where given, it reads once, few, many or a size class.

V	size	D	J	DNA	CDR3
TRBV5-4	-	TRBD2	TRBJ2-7	TGTGCCAGCAGCTTGGCCCGGACTAGCGGGAGCCGAGAGCAGTACTTC	CASSLARTSGSREQYF
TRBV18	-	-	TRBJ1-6	TGTGCCAGCGGGAGTGATAATTCACCCCTCCACTTT	CASGSDNSPLHF
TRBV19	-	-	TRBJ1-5	TGTGCCAGTAGTACAACCGGGACACTGTCCGGCAATCAGCCCCAGCATTTT	CASSTTGTLSGNQPQHF
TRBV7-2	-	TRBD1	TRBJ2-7	TGTGCCAGCAGCTTACAGGGGGCAAGGGAGCAGTACTTC	CASSLQGAREQYF
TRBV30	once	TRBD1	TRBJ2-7	TGTGCCTGGAGTGTTCGACAGGGCACCGAGCAGTACTTC	CAWSVRQGTEQYF
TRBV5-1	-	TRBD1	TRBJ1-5	TGCGCCAGCAGCTTGGGACAGGGGGATCAGCCCCAGCATTTT	CASSLGQGDQPQHF
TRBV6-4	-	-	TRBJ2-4	TGTGCCAGCAGTGACTCCCCTAGCCTAGCCCCCTTAGCCAAAAACATTCAGTACTTC	CASSDSPSLAPLAKNIQYF
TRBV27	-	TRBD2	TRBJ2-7	TGTGCCAGCAGTTTACTAGCGGGATTCTACGAGCAGTACTTC	CASSLLAGFYEQYF
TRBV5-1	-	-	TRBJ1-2	TGCGCCAGCAGCTTCACAGGGAACTATGGCTACACCTTC	CASSFTGNYGYTF
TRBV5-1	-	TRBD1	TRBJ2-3	TGCGCCAGCCGCTCCACAGGGGGCCCCGAGGGGACGCAGTATTTT	CASRSTGGPEGTQYF
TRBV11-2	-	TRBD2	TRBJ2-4	TGTGCCAGCAGCTTAGGGTCGGGAGGCATTCAGTACTTC	CASSLGSGGIQYF
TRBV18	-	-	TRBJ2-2	TGTGCCAGCTCATCTTATGCGGGGGCCGCCGGGGAGCTGTTTTTT	CASSSYAGAAGELFF
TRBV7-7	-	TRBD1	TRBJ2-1	TGTGCTAGCACAAATCAGGGGGTATTCATCTTC	CASTNQGVFIF
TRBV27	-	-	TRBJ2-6	TGTGCCAGCAGCCCGGTCCTCTCTGGGGCCAACGTCCTGACTTTC	CASSPVLSGANVLTF
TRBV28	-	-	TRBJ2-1	TGTGCCAGCAGTTTAGGGGCGAGAGAGCAGTTCTTC	CASSLGAREQFF
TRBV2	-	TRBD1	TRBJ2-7	TGTGCCAGCAGTGAAGAGGGGACAGGGGTAGGCTACGAGCAGTACTTC	CASSEEGTGVGYEQYF
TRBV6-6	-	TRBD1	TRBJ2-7	TGTGCCAGCACCCATAAGGTACAGGGGAGCTCCTACGAGCAGTACTTC	CASTHKVQGSSYEQYF
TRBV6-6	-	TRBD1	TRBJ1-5	TGTGCCAGCAGAAACCAGGACAGGCCAGCCCAGCATTTT	CASRNQDRPAQHF
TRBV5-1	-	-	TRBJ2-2	TGCGCCAGCAGCTTATTTAGCATAGCCACCGCGAACACCGGGGAGCTGTTTTTT	CASSLFSIATANTGELFF
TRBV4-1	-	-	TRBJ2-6	TGCGCCAGCAGCCGCGCCTCTGGGGCCAACGTCCTGACTTTC	CASSRASGANVLTF
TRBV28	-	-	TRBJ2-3	TGTGCCAGCAGTTCGGGGGGGAGGGGGCGCACAGATACGCAGTATTTT	CASSSGGRGRTDTQYF
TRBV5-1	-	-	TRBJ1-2	TGCGCCAGCAGCTTGGGGCAGAACTATGGCTACACCTTC	CASSLGQNYGYTF
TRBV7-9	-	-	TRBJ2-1	TGTGCCAGCAGCTCGGACAAGGGACTTCACAATGAGCAGTTCTTC	CASSSDKGLHNEQFF
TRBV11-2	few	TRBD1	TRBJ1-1	TGTGCCAGCAGCATGGACAGGGGGACTGAAGCTTTCTTT	CASSMDRGTEAFF
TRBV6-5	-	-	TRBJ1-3	TGTGCCAGCAGTTACTCAGGGGCGGATTCTGGAAACACCATATATTTT	CASSYSGADSGNTIYF
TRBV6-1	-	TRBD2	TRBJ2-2	TGTGCCAGCAGTGGACTGGGAGGGGCTTACACCGGGGAGCTGTTTTTT	CASSGLGGAYTGELFF
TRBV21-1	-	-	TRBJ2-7	TGTGCCAGCAGCAGAGGGACTGCCTACGAGCAGTACTTC	CASSRGTAYEQYF
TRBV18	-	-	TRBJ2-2	TGTGCCAGCTCACCCGGGACTCCGAACACCGGGGAGCTGTTTTTT	CASSPGTPNTGELFF
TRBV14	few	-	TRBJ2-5	TGTGCCAGCAGCACTATGCGGGGCCCCCTCTCGGGTAAGACCCAGTACTTC	CASSTMRGPLSGKTQYF
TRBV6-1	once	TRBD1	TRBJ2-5	TGTGCCAGCAGTGGGGAGGACAGGGAGTGGACCCAGTACTTC	CASSGEDREWTQYF
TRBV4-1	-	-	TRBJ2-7	TGCGCCAGCAGCCAACCGACAGTTAGCTCCTACGAGCAGTACTTC	CASSQPTVSSYEQYF
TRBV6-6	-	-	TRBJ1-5	TGTGCCAGCAGTGGCCAACAGGGCTGGCCCCAGCATTTT	CASSGQQGWPQHF
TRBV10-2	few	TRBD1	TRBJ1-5	TGCGCCAGCAGCGGTCCCCTGACAGGGATCAATCAGCCCCAGCATTTT	CASSGPLTGINQPQHF
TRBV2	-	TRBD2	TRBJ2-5	TGTGCCAGCAGTGCAGCGGGAGGGCCAGAGACCCAGTACTTC	CASSAAGGPETQYF
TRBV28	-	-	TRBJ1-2	TGTGCCAGCAGTTTGGCGGGGGCGGGCACCTTC	CASSLAGAGTF
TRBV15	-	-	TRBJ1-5	TGTGCCACCAGCGGAACAACAGGAAATCAGCCCCAGCATTTT	CATSGTTGNQPQHF
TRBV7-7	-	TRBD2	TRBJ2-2	TGTGCTAGCAGTCCCGGGAGGCATAACACCGGGGAGCTGTTTTTT	CASSPGRHNTGELFF
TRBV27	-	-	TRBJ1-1	TGTGCCAGCAGTTTACGGGGAACTTCAGGAGCTGAAGCTTTCTTT	CASSLRGTSGAEAFF
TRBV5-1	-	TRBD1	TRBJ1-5	TGCGCCAGCAGCTTGACAACAGGGGGCAATCAGCCCCAGCATTTT	CASSLTTGGNQPQHF
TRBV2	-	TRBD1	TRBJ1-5	TGTGCCAGCAGTCCCAACCCCGGGACAGGGAAAATGCCCCAGCATTTT	CASSPNPGTGKMPQHF
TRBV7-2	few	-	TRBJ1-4	TGTGCCAGCAGCTTAGAAGGGGGGGGGTACGAAAAACTGTTTTTT	CASSLEGGGYEKLFF
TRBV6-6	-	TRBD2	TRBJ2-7	TGTGCCAGCAGTAAAGGACTAGCGGCCGCGAGCTACGAGCAGTACTTC	CASSKGLAAASYEQYF
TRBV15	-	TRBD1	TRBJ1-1	TGTGCCACCAGCAGAGAGGGACAGGGCACTGAAGCTTTCTTT	CATSREGQGTEAFF
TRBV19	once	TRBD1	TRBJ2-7	TGTGCCAGTAGCCATGGGGACGGACAGGGTTTCTACGAGCAGTACTTC	CASSHGDGQGFYEQYF
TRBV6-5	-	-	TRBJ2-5	TGTGCCAGCAGTTACGGGGGGGCCCAAGAGACCCAGTACTTC	CASSYGGAQETQYF
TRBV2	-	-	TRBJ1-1	TGTGCCAGTCACCGAACCCCCTGGGCCCAAGGAACTGAAGCTTTCTTT	CASHRTPWAQGTEAFF
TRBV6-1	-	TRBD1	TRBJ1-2	TGTGCCAGCACCCCGGACAGGGTTGGCTACACCTTC	CASTPDRVGYTF